These 4 T cell receptor beta chains were all obtained from the same sample, sequenced in a study of cytomegalovirus exposure and HLA in healthy donors. The primer mix had 60 Vbeta and 13 Jbeta primers. Assay: immunoSEQ multiplex PCR; the TCRdb copy retains only in-frame clones and omits some. Among roughly 140,000 clones listed, about 85% were seen once. The specimen was PBMCs. Every receptor here comes from a human donor in good health.

A few counts support this clone. The chain joins TRBV2 to TRBJ2-5; 8 bases are shared with TRBD1. Trimming at V came to 8 bases and at J to 4 bases, leaving 12 bases not matched to a gene. Germline V gives CDR1 SNHLY, CDR2 FYNNEI. CDR3 length equals 15 residues. The CDR3: CASVVGGQGGETQYF. In DNA, the CDR3 is TGTGCCAGCGTTGTTGGTGGACAGGGAGGAGAGACCCAGTACTTC.

The V and J genes are TRBV7-2 and TRBJ2-1; TRBD2 aligns across 7 bases. This CDR3 has 13 amino acids. V dropped 5 bases and J dropped 4; count of bases not matched to a gene: 2. Germline values: CDR1 SGHTA, CDR2 FQGNSA. The CDR3 DNA follows: TGTGCCAGCAGCAGCGGGGATTACAATGAGCAGTTCTTC. Translating gives CASSSGDYNEQFF.

This clone is a singleton in its sample. This rearrangement joins TRBV7-9 to TRBJ2-7; possibly TRBD2 for D (5 bases). V shed 7 bases and J shed 5 bases, with 21 bases lying between them. The germline V gene encodes CDR1 SEHNR and CDR2 FQNEAQ (reference sequence). CDR3 length equals 15 residues. The CDR3 here is CASTSLESLLDEQYF. CDR3 bases: TGTGCCAGCACCTCACTAGAATCCCTCCTCGACGAGCAGTACTTC. The variable domain in full, completed from reference TRBV7-9 and TRBJ2-7, reads DTGVSQNPRHKITKRGQNVTFRCDPISEHNRLYWYRQTLGQGPEFLTYFQNEAQLEKSRLLSDRFSAERPKGSFSTLEIQRTEQGDSAMYLCASTSLESLLDEQYFGPGTRLTVT.

This rearrangement joins TRBV25-1 to TRBJ2-1; TRBD2 matches 7 bases. This CDR3 contains 15 residues. V lost 1 base and J lost 7; bases outside the gene matches: 7. From germline, CDR1 is MGHDK and CDR2 SYGVNS. CDR3 nucleotides: TGTGCCAGCAGTGAATTCGGCGGGAGAAGGAATGAGCAGTTCTTC. As protein: CASSEFGGRRNEQFF.